This T cell receptor (beta chain) was identified during a study of cytomegalovirus exposure and HLA in healthy donors. Study-wide points: In a later analysis, HLA-C alleles had the fewest associated TCRs, DRB1 alleles the most.

As regards this clone: Its antigen is not known.

With 60 Vbeta and 13 Jbeta primers, the PCR was carried out. Measured with immunoSEQ multiplex PCR; TCRdb has only the in-frame clones, and not every one. The table includes about 160,000 clones, about 80% detected once. The CDR3 contains 14 residues. J lost 4 bases, V lost 3 bases, and 7 bases had no gene match. Germline V lookup: CDR1 GTSNPN, CDR2 SVGIG (reference sequence). These donors, healthy bone marrow donors, were studied. Sequencing used PBMCs. The receptor's source is a man aged 18 to 29 in good health and CMV-seropositive. The V gene is TRBV30, the J gene TRBJ2-3; 7 bases agree with TRBD1. CDR3 residues: CAWSPTTGPDTQYF. The CDR3 DNA is TGTGCCTGGAGCCCTACGACAGGGCCAGATACGCAGTATTTT.